This entry is about one T cell receptor beta chain. This clone has more than one count but fewer than ten. Its binding antigen is unknown. No quality values exist for individual bases; no much larger clone is one base distant. Each donor gave one peripheral blood draw, averaging roughly 0.11 L, which was collected into heparinised tubes. A BD FACSAria II was used to sort naive, central memory, regulatory and stem cell-like memory CD4+ T cells with a panel that included CD45RO, CCR7, CD25, CD127, CD95 and CD27. A purity above 95% was achieved for all sorted populations. PBMCs were isolated immediately by Lymphoprep density gradient centrifugation and stained directly without culture. To minimize batch effects, samples were stained and sorted in pairs, one healthy donor with one patient per experiment. The data belong to a study of beta chain features in type 1 diabetes (dated by TCRdb to about 2018). Notes on the research overall: Mean age, gender distribution, total cell number and subset yield did not differ between patients and healthy donors. Across all samples, almost 110 million sorted cells were examined, and cell number per subset correlated strongly with RNA yield. The study compared the TCRB repertoires of sorted circulating CD4+ T cell subsets in recently diagnosed type 1 diabetes patients with those in matched healthy donors. Regulatory and stem cell-like memory subsets were obtained from only 8 patients and roughly eight healthy donors, while naive and central memory subsets were obtained from all 30 or so donors. General study outcomes and caveats: The naive, central memory and regulatory TCRB repertoires appeared to resemble one another more closely among patients than among healthy donors. Because small numbers of individuals were included in the HLA sub-analyses, any influence of HLA type on TCRB rearrangement was left unresolved. Type 1 diabetes patients showed a moderate but significant shortening of TCRB CDR3 length in all four CD4+ subsets. Shorter templates might have been favored by PCR, but patient and control samples were amplified and corrected together, so both groups would have been affected equally by any skew. Fewer insertions and more nucleotide deletions at VDJ recombination sites were observed in patients with type 1 diabetes, implying thymic rearrangement abnormalities. Because cDNA was sequenced instead of genomic DNA, highly expressing activated cells could be over-represented, though the groups showed no difference in activation or CD3 levels.

All of the isolated RNA was reverse transcribed with the High Capacity cDNA Reverse Transcription Kit, so expressed TCRB transcripts were sequenced. Deep immunoSEQ sequencing was applied to naive, central memory and regulatory T cell samples, giving an average of approximately 3.8 million total reads per sample. Sorted cells were lysed in RLT buffer, and RNA was extracted using DNase-treated RNeasy Micro or Mini kits according to cell number. To prevent cross-contamination, every cell subset was processed on its own, while patient and healthy donor samples were processed together. The immunoSEQ multiplex PCR was used to amplify TCRB sequences from cDNA, yielding 87-bp fragments that span the CDR3 region. Sequencing of the amplicons was performed on the Illumina HiSeq platform. The study's processing was this. PCR bias was corrected computationally using synthetic template baselines, and reads within Hamming distance 2 were collapsed, with unmergeable singletons discarded. Reads were aligned against IMGT so that V, D and J genes, CDR3 length and insertions or deletions at six rearrangement sites could be assigned. Within each subset, clonotype counts were normalized to sorted cell number, and only after that were true diversity and Gini coefficients computed with the tcR R package. The overlap coefficient, calculated on TCRB nucleotide sequences, was used to quantify repertoire sharing. As a proxy for the pre-selection repertoire, out-of-frame TCRB sequences from naive cells were analyzed. This is the immuneACCESS table as TCRdb keeps it, with only in-frame sequences that have V and J called. A part of the clones is gone; compared with another copy, unresolved V genes explain less than half, and the rest is unexplained. V, J and clone size reflect that table, while D and trimming were determined from the DNA. In all, the sample holds under 350,000 clones, and approximately 24% of those were seen once. The ten largest clones represent around 0.012% of the sample.

The germline V gene specifies MGHRA as CDR1 and YSYEKL as CDR2. Taken from cysteine to phenylalanine, the CDR3 has 18 residues. Left in the record is the CDR3 DNA by itself, 54 bases read in frame from the first base. The junction shows trimming of 0 bases on V and 5 bases on J, plus 19 bases between the germline ends. The chain uses TRBV4-1 and TRBJ1-4; a weak D assignment points to TRBD1 (5 bases agree). This TCR derives from a woman between 25 and 40 years old with type 1 diabetes. The sequencing sample was made of naive CD4+ T cells from blood. This specimen's cell subset or site label, interpreted: true naive CD4+ T cells. The nucleotide sequence reads as follows: TGCGCCAGCAGCCAAGACGCGGGACTTCTTGAGGGAAATGAAAAACTGTTTTTT. This is translated as CASSQDAGLLEGNEKLFF.